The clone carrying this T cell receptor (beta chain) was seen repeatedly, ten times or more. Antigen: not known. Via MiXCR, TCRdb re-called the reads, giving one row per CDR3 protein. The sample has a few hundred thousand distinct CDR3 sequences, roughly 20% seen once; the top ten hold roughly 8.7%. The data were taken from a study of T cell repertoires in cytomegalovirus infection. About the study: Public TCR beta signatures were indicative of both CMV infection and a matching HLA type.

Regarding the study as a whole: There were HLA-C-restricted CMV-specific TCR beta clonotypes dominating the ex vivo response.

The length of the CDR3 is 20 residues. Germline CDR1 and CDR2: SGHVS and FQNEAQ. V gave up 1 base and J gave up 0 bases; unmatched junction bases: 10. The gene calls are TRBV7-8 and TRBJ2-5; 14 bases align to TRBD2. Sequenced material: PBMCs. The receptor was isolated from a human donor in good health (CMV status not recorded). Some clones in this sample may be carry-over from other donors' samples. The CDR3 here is CASSLGTWGLAGEDQETQYF. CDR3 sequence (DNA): TGTGCCAGCAGCTTAGGAACCTGGGGACTAGCGGGAGAAGACCAAGAGACCCAGTACTTC.